This is a list of T cell receptor beta chains from one sample in a study of blood T cell repertoires in COVID-19. Measured with immunoSEQ multiplex PCR; TCRdb has only the in-frame clones, and not every one. The sample includes roughly 100,000 clones, around 80% seen only once; the top ten take around 18%. Sequenced sample: peripheral blood. The receptors come from a man at least 80 years old with acute or convalescent COVID-19. CDR3s include the opening cysteine and the closing phenylalanine or tryptophan. Each record gives: CDR3 length, V gene, J gene, clone size, D gene, CDR3 DNA, CDR3 protein. The D gene is left open where the match is weak. Some rows mark clone size as missing; the rest say once, few, many or name a class of expanded clone.

cdr3_length: 17
v_call: TRBV18
j_call: TRBJ1-5
clone_size: .
d_call: .
cdr3_nt: TGTGCCAGCTCAGCCACTGTACAGGGTGCGTTCGATCAGCCCCAGCATTTT
cdr3_aa: CASSATVQGAFDQPQHF

cdr3_length: 11
v_call: TRBV20-1
j_call: TRBJ2-2
clone_size: once
d_call: .
cdr3_nt: TGCAGTGCTTTTAGTATTGGGGAGCTGTTTTTT
cdr3_aa: CSAFSIGELFF

cdr3_length: 16
v_call: TRBV7-9
j_call: TRBJ2-1
clone_size: few
d_call: TRBD1
cdr3_nt: TGTGCCAGCAGCTCGACGGACAGGGGGTCCTACAATGAGCAGTTCTTC
cdr3_aa: CASSSTDRGSYNEQFF

cdr3_length: 12
v_call: TRBV10-1
j_call: TRBJ1-1
clone_size: .
d_call: .
cdr3_nt: TGCGCCAGCAGTCGGGACTCGGGCGAAGCTTTCTTT
cdr3_aa: CASSRDSGEAFF

cdr3_length: 16
v_call: TRBV19
j_call: TRBJ2-1
clone_size: .
d_call: TRBD2
cdr3_nt: TGTGCCAGTAGCTTCAGCGGGGGGCGGGCCGGGGGTGAGCAGTTCTTC
cdr3_aa: CASSFSGGRAGGEQFF

cdr3_length: 15
v_call: TRBV5-4
j_call: TRBJ1-4
clone_size: .
d_call: TRBD1
cdr3_nt: TGTGCCAGCAGCTTTCCGGGACAGGGAAATGAAAAACTGTTTTTT
cdr3_aa: CASSFPGQGNEKLFF

cdr3_length: 15
v_call: TRBV4-3
j_call: TRBJ2-5
clone_size: .
d_call: .
cdr3_nt: TGCGCCAGCAGCCAAGACCGGGACATTGAAGAGACCCAGTACTTC
cdr3_aa: CASSQDRDIEETQYF

cdr3_length: 15
v_call: TRBV2
j_call: TRBJ1-5
clone_size: .
d_call: .
cdr3_nt: TGTGCCAGCAGTCTCGGGGGGGGTACTAATCAGCCCCAGCATTTT
cdr3_aa: CASSLGGGTNQPQHF

cdr3_length: 16
v_call: TRBV15
j_call: TRBJ2-3
clone_size: .
d_call: .
cdr3_nt: TGTGCCACCAGCAGAGGTACTACCGCGAGCACAGATACGCAGTATTTT
cdr3_aa: CATSRGTTASTDTQYF

cdr3_length: 15
v_call: TRBV3-1/TRBV3-2
j_call: TRBJ1-5
clone_size: .
d_call: .
cdr3_nt: TGTGCCAGCAGCCAAACACAGGGAGGCAATCAGCCCCAGCATTTT
cdr3_aa: CASSQTQGGNQPQHF

cdr3_length: 14
v_call: TRBV18
j_call: TRBJ2-5
clone_size: .
d_call: .
cdr3_nt: TGTGCCAGCTCACCATACGCAGCGCAAGAGACCCAGTACTTC
cdr3_aa: CASSPYAAQETQYF

cdr3_length: 14
v_call: TRBV14
j_call: TRBJ2-7
clone_size: .
d_call: TRBD1
cdr3_nt: TGTGCCAGCAGCCGGAGGGACAGGGGCTACGAGCAGTACTTC
cdr3_aa: CASSRRDRGYEQYF

cdr3_length: 15
v_call: TRBV6-5
j_call: TRBJ1-1
clone_size: .
d_call: TRBD1
cdr3_nt: TGTGCCAGCTTTGGGGGACAGGGGACGGGCACTGAAGCTTTCTTT
cdr3_aa: CASFGGQGTGTEAFF

cdr3_length: 16
v_call: TRBV5-1
j_call: TRBJ1-6
clone_size: .
d_call: .
cdr3_nt: TGCGCCAGCAGTTGGACAGAAAGCTCCTATAATTCACCCCTCCACTTT
cdr3_aa: CASSWTESSYNSPLHF

cdr3_length: 12
v_call: TRBV2
j_call: TRBJ2-3
clone_size: .
d_call: TRBD2
cdr3_nt: TGTGCCAGCAGTCGGGAGGCCGGTACGCAGTATTTT
cdr3_aa: CASSREAGTQYF

cdr3_length: 15
v_call: TRBV7-2
j_call: TRBJ1-4
clone_size: .
d_call: TRBD1
cdr3_nt: TGTGCCAGCAGCTTAGTGGGACAGGGCGGTGAAAAACTGTTTTTT
cdr3_aa: CASSLVGQGGEKLFF

cdr3_length: 14
v_call: TRBV5-8
j_call: TRBJ2-5
clone_size: .
d_call: .
cdr3_nt: TGTGCCAGCCCTAGTACTCGGCGGCAAGAGACCCAGTACTTC
cdr3_aa: CASPSTRRQETQYF

cdr3_length: 16
v_call: TRBV4-3
j_call: TRBJ1-4
clone_size: .
d_call: TRBD1
cdr3_nt: TGCGCCAGCAGCCAAGGACGGGGGACAGGGGATGAAAAACTGTTTTTT
cdr3_aa: CASSQGRGTGDEKLFF

cdr3_length: 15
v_call: TRBV3-1/TRBV3-2
j_call: TRBJ2-7
clone_size: .
d_call: .
cdr3_nt: TGTGCCAGCAGCCAAGTTGCCGGGTCACCCTACGAGCAGTACTTC
cdr3_aa: CASSQVAGSPYEQYF

cdr3_length: 15
v_call: TRBV23-1
j_call: TRBJ2-7
clone_size: once
d_call: .
cdr3_nt: TGCGCCAGCAGTCGATCTCCGTTGACAGCTTACGAGCAGTACTTC
cdr3_aa: CASSRSPLTAYEQYF

cdr3_length: 16
v_call: TRBV27
j_call: TRBJ2-3
clone_size: .
d_call: TRBD2
cdr3_nt: TGTGCCAGCAGTTTATTAGCGGGAGGAGGGACAGATACGCAGTATTTT
cdr3_aa: CASSLLAGGGTDTQYF

cdr3_length: 13
v_call: TRBV6-2/TRBV6-3
j_call: TRBJ2-7
clone_size: .
d_call: TRBD1
cdr3_nt: TGTGCCAGCAGTAATCATAACAGGGGTGAGCAGTACTTC
cdr3_aa: CASSNHNRGEQYF

cdr3_length: 16
v_call: TRBV4-1
j_call: TRBJ1-6
clone_size: few
d_call: TRBD1
cdr3_nt: TGCGCCAGCAGCCTGCGGACAGGGGAATATAATTCACCCCTCCACTTT
cdr3_aa: CASSLRTGEYNSPLHF

cdr3_length: 15
v_call: TRBV27
j_call: TRBJ2-3
clone_size: .
d_call: TRBD2
cdr3_nt: TGTGCCAGCAGTTTAGGGGGGGTGGGCACAGATACGCAGTATTTT
cdr3_aa: CASSLGGVGTDTQYF

cdr3_length: 14
v_call: TRBV6-5
j_call: TRBJ2-7
clone_size: .
d_call: TRBD2
cdr3_nt: TGTGCCAGCAGCCGGACTAGCGGGGTATACGAGCAGTACTTC
cdr3_aa: CASSRTSGVYEQYF

cdr3_length: 14
v_call: TRBV7-9
j_call: TRBJ2-7
clone_size: few
d_call: .
cdr3_nt: TGTGCCAGCAGCTTTTCGTTTCTCGAGGATGAGCAGTACTTC
cdr3_aa: CASSFSFLEDEQYF

cdr3_length: 15
v_call: TRBV19
j_call: TRBJ1-5
clone_size: few
d_call: TRBD1
cdr3_nt: TGTGCCAGTAGACCCGGGACAGGCTCGAATCAGCCCCAGCATTTT
cdr3_aa: CASRPGTGSNQPQHF

cdr3_length: 18
v_call: TRBV5-1
j_call: TRBJ2-3
clone_size: once
d_call: TRBD2
cdr3_nt: TGCGCCAGCAGCCCCTGGCCGGGACTAGCAACGAGCACAGATACGCAGTATTTT
cdr3_aa: CASSPWPGLATSTDTQYF

cdr3_length: 19
v_call: TRBV28
j_call: TRBJ1-5
clone_size: .
d_call: TRBD1
cdr3_nt: TGTGCCAGCAGTTTCCCACCCTGGACAGGCCAGGGTAGCAATCAGCCCCAGCATTTT
cdr3_aa: CASSFPPWTGQGSNQPQHF

cdr3_length: 14
v_call: TRBV11-2
j_call: TRBJ1-2
clone_size: few
d_call: .
cdr3_nt: TGTGCCAGCAGCTTAGCAGCGGTGGGATATGGCTACACCTTC
cdr3_aa: CASSLAAVGYGYTF

cdr3_length: 14
v_call: TRBV5-8
j_call: TRBJ1-5
clone_size: .
d_call: .
cdr3_nt: TGTGCCAGCAGCGACCGATCCGGCGGGCAGCCCCAGCATTTT
cdr3_aa: CASSDRSGGQPQHF

cdr3_length: 15
v_call: TRBV6-5
j_call: TRBJ1-3
clone_size: .
d_call: TRBD1
cdr3_nt: TGTGCCAGCAGACCCGGGGACAGCACTGGAAACACCATATATTTT
cdr3_aa: CASRPGDSTGNTIYF

cdr3_length: 16
v_call: TRBV18
j_call: TRBJ2-1
clone_size: .
d_call: TRBD2
cdr3_nt: TGTGCCAGCTCACCCCCTCATGAGCGGGGATGGAATGAGCAGTTCTTC
cdr3_aa: CASSPPHERGWNEQFF

cdr3_length: 15
v_call: TRBV11-3
j_call: TRBJ2-5
clone_size: once
d_call: TRBD1
cdr3_nt: TGTGCCAGCAGCAAATCCGGGACAGGACAAGAGACCCAGTACTTC
cdr3_aa: CASSKSGTGQETQYF

cdr3_length: 13
v_call: TRBV5-1
j_call: TRBJ2-1
clone_size: .
d_call: .
cdr3_nt: TGCGCCAGCAGTCCCACAGCCCCCGATGAGCAGTTCTTC
cdr3_aa: CASSPTAPDEQFF

cdr3_length: 14
v_call: TRBV5-1
j_call: TRBJ2-7
clone_size: .
d_call: TRBD1
cdr3_nt: TGCGCCAGCAGCATGACAGGGACCTCTAACGAGCAGTACTTC
cdr3_aa: CASSMTGTSNEQYF

cdr3_length: 14
v_call: TRBV10-2
j_call: TRBJ2-7
clone_size: once
d_call: TRBD2
cdr3_nt: TGCGCCAGCAGGGGACTAGCGGGGAGTGACGAGCAGTACTTC
cdr3_aa: CASRGLAGSDEQYF

cdr3_length: 15
v_call: TRBV19
j_call: TRBJ1-1
clone_size: .
d_call: TRBD1
cdr3_nt: TGTGCCAGTACCAGACAGGGGGGGCTGAACACTGAAGCTTTCTTT
cdr3_aa: CASTRQGGLNTEAFF

cdr3_length: 13
v_call: TRBV11-2
j_call: TRBJ1-1
clone_size: .
d_call: .
cdr3_nt: TGTGCCAGCAGGCAAGGACAGACCCGTGAAGCTTTCTTT
cdr3_aa: CASRQGQTREAFF